Listed below are T cell receptor beta chains from one sample, sequenced in a study of long-term antiretroviral therapy in people with HIV. Libraries were prepared by immunoSEQ multiplex PCR; TCRdb keeps only in-frame clonotypes and omits some of them. The repertoire holds 33,000 or so clones, with 95% to 98% as singletons. The sample here was unsorted PBMCs, taken 7.6 years after starting antiretroviral therapy. These receptors all stem from a man aged 25-45 years with HIV. Both conserved end residues are part of each CDR3. The D gene is left open where the match is weak. The size field is filled for only some rows; it gives once, few, many or a size class.

cdr3_aa cdr3_nt j_call clone_size v_call d_call
CASSVDGMGSPLHF TGTGCCAGCAGCGTAGATGGTATGGGGTCACCCCTCCACTTT TRBJ1-6 NA TRBV9 NA
CASSPPPGENTEAFF TGTGCCAGCTCACCACCCCCGGGGGAGAACACTGAAGCTTTCTTT TRBJ1-1 NA TRBV18 NA
CASSIGDTGELFF TGTGCCAGTAGTATAGGGGACACCGGGGAGCTGTTTTTT TRBJ2-2 NA TRBV19 NA
CASSLRQGPYEQYF TGTGCCAGCAGCTTGCGGCAGGGACCCTACGAGCAGTACTTC TRBJ2-7 NA TRBV7-9 NA
CAISDRPTGTSNQPQHF TGTGCCATCAGTGACCGCCCGACAGGGACAAGCAATCAGCCCCAGCATTTT TRBJ1-5 NA TRBV10-3 TRBD1
CASSYADRGNQPQHF TGTGCCAGCAGTTATGCAGACCGAGGGAATCAGCCCCAGCATTTT TRBJ1-5 NA TRBV6-5 NA
CASRRSSGRGIYEQYF TGTGCCAGCAGGAGATCTAGCGGGAGAGGTATTTACGAGCAGTACTTC TRBJ2-7 NA TRBV2 TRBD2
CASSLGHEQYF TGTGCCAGCAGCTTGGGGCACGAGCAGTACTTC TRBJ2-7 NA TRBV11-2 NA
CASSPYRGGAYEQYF TGTGCCAGCAGCCCTTACAGGGGGGGAGCCTACGAGCAGTACTTC TRBJ2-7 NA TRBV4-2 NA
CASSLQNAGSPLHF TGTGCCAGCAGCTTACAGAACGCCGGCTCACCCCTCCACTTT TRBJ1-6 NA TRBV7-9 NA
CASSEYQADTQYF TGTGCCAGCAGTGAATACCAGGCAGATACGCAGTATTTT TRBJ2-3 NA TRBV6-1 NA
CASSTRLVYNEQFF TGTGCCAGCAGTACCCGACTAGTCTACAATGAGCAGTTCTTC TRBJ2-1 NA TRBV6-5 NA
CASGREGETDTQYF TGTGCCAGCGGGAGGGAGGGGGAGACAGATACGCAGTATTTT TRBJ2-3 NA TRBV2 NA
CASSLPLSGGAVTYNEQFF TGTGCCAGCAGCTTACCCCTTAGCGGGGGGGCAGTCACGTACAATGAGCAGTTCTTC TRBJ2-1 NA TRBV5-6 TRBD2
CASSARTGDLGYGYTF TGTGCCAGTAGTGCCCGGACAGGGGACCTTGGCTATGGCTACACCTTC TRBJ1-2 NA TRBV19 TRBD1
CASSSTFPVGEAFF TGTGCCAGCAGTTCAACTTTCCCGGTGGGTGAAGCTTTCTTT TRBJ1-1 NA TRBV27 NA
CASRAPLSYEQYF TGTGCCAGTAGGGCCCCTCTCTCCTACGAGCAGTACTTC TRBJ2-7 NA TRBV19 NA
CAFGAGREYEQYF TGCGCCTTCGGGGCGGGGAGGGAATACGAGCAGTACTTC TRBJ2-7 once TRBV23-1 TRBD2
CASRFPHEREGNPYEQYF TGTGCCAGCAGGTTCCCCCATGAGCGGGAGGGTAATCCCTACGAGCAGTACTTC TRBJ2-7 NA TRBV6-4 TRBD2
CASSPRTGEFWSNQPQHF TGTGCCAGCAGTCCCCGGACAGGGGAGTTTTGGAGCAATCAGCCCCAGCATTTT TRBJ1-5 NA TRBV27 TRBD1
CASSFGLAGAYEQYF TGTGCCAGCAGCTTCGGACTAGCGGGGGCCTACGAGCAGTACTTC TRBJ2-7 NA TRBV13 TRBD2
CAAGQQPGEAFF TGTGCCGCGGGACAGCAGCCAGGTGAAGCTTTCTTT TRBJ1-1 NA TRBV10-3 TRBD1